This TCR beta chain was sequenced in a study of blood T cell repertoires in COVID-19. Study details: Samples taken during acute and convalescent COVID-19 were collected in the United States, Italy and Spain. From T cells, B-cell-depleted T cells, or PBMCs came the material, which was cDNA or gDNA.

Seattle researchers signed up patients amid active infection and tracked them longitudinally. V lost 0 bases, J lost 6 bases, and 5 bases stayed unmatched. The CDR3 extends over 16 amino acids. The germline V gene has CDR1 MNHEY and CDR2 SMNVEV (reference sequence). In the original processing: By means of reference gene primer amplification, nucleated cell counts were estimated. Method: immunoSEQ multiplex PCR; TCRdb's copy keeps in-frame clones and lacks some. V and J calls and clone size are given by that table; D and trimming were obtained from the DNA. The sample consists of fewer than 400,000 clones, roughly 90% of them appearing once.

Material: peripheral blood. The V gene is TRBV27, the J gene TRBJ1-6; the match to TRBD1 covers 7 bases. The sequence was obtained from a woman aged 30 to 39 with COVID-19, enrolled during active disease. The CDR3 region has the DNA TGTGCCAGCAGTTTATCCTTGACAGGGTCTAATTCACCCCTCCACTTT. Translation gives CASSLSLTGSNSPLHF.